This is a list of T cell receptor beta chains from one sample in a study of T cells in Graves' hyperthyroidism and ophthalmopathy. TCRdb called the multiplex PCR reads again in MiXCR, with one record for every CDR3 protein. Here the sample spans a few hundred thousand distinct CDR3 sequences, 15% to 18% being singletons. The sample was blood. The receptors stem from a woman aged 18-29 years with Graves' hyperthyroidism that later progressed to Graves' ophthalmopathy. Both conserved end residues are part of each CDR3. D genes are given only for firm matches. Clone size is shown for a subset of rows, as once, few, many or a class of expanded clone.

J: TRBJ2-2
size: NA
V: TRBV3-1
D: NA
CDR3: CASSQDFWQNTGELFF
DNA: TGTGCCAGCAGCCAAGATTTTTGGCAAAACACCGGGGAGCTGTTTTTT

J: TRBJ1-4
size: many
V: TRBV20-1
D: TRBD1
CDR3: CSASSDRGNEKLFF
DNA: TGCAGTGCTTCCTCCGACAGGGGAAATGAAAAACTGTTTTTT

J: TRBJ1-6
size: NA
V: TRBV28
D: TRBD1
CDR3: CASSFQGANSPLHF
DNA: TGTGCCAGCAGTTTCCAGGGGGCCAATTCACCCCTCCACTTT

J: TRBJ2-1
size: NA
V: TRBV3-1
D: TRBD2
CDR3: CASSQDLPTETSRPYNEQFF
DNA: TGTGCCAGCAGCCAAGATCTCCCGACAGAGACTAGCCGCCCCTACAATGAGCAGTTCTTC

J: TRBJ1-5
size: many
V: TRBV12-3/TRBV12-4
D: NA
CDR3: CASSRGPNQPQHF
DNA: TGTGCCAGCAGCCGGGGACCCAATCAGCCCCAGCATTTT

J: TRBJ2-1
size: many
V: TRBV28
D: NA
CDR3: CASSLSPYNEQFF
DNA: TGTGCCAGCAGTTTAAGCCCGTACAATGAGCAGTTCTTC

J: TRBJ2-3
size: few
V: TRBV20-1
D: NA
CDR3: CSARGNSDTQYF
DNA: TGCAGTGCTAGGGGGAACTCAGATACGCAGTATTTT

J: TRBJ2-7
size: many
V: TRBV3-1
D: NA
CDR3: CASSQGPGRRPYEQYF
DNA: TGTGCCAGCAGCCAAGGGCCGGGACGACGACCGTACGAGCAGTACTTC

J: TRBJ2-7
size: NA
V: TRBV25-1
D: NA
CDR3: CASVGGSAFTYEQYF
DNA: TGTGCCAGCGTCGGTGGCTCGGCGTTTACCTACGAGCAGTACTTC

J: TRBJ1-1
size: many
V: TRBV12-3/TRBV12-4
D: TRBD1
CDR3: CASSFGTGTLNTEAFF
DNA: TGTGCCAGCAGTTTCGGGACAGGAACCCTTAACACTGAAGCTTTCTTT

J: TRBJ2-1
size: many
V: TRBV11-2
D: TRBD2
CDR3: CASSLESAGVYNEQFF
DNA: TGTGCCAGCAGCTTAGAATCGGCGGGAGTCTACAATGAGCAGTTCTTC

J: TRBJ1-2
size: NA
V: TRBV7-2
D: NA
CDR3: CASSSDTANYGYTF
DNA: TGTGCCAGCAGCTCGGACACAGCTAACTATGGCTACACCTTC

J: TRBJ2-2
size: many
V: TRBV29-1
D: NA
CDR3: CSVEGKGINTGELFF
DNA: TGCAGCGTTGAAGGAAAGGGAATAAACACCGGGGAGCTGTTTTTT

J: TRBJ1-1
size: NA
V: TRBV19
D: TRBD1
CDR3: CASSPQGLRAFF
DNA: TGTGCCAGTAGTCCACAGGGGTTGCGGGCTTTCTTT

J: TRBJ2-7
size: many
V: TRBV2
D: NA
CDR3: CAIRGTLGAYEQYF
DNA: TGTGCCATAAGGGGCACATTGGGGGCCTACGAGCAGTACTTC

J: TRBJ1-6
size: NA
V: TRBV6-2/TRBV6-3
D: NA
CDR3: CASSYGAINSPLHF
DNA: TGTGCCAGCAGTTACGGAGCGATTAATTCACCCCTCCACTTT

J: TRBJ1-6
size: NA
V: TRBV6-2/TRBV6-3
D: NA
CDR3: CASHTSIGSPLHF
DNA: TGTGCCAGCCATACTTCTATCGGGTCACCCCTCCACTTT

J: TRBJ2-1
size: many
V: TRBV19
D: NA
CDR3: CASSTRDPLVEQFF
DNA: TGTGCCAGTAGTACCCGGGACCCCCTCGTTGAGCAGTTCTTC

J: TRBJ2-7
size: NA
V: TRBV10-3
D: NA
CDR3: CAISEHRDNSYEQYF
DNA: TGTGCCATCAGTGAACACCGGGACAACTCCTACGAGCAGTACTTC

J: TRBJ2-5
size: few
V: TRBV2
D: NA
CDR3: CASSEVGETQYF
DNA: TGTGCCAGCAGTGAAGTAGGCGAGACCCAGTACTTC

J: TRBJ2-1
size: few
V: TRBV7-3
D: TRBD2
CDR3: CASSLYREGEQFF
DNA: TGTGCCAGCAGCTTATATCGGGAGGGTGAGCAGTTCTTC

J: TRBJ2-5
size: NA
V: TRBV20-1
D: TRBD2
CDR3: CSARQLAGGRQETQYF
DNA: TGCAGTGCTAGACAATTAGCGGGAGGCCGCCAAGAGACCCAGTACTTC

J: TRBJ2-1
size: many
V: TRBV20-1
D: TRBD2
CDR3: CSAGRLASSYNEQFF
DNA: TGCAGTGCTGGAAGACTAGCCAGCTCCTACAATGAGCAGTTCTTC

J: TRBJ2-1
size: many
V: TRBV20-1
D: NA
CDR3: CSARSYNEQFF
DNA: TGCAGTGCCAGGTCCTACAATGAGCAGTTCTTC

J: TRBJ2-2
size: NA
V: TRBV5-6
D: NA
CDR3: CASSSSTPGELFF
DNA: TGTGCCAGCAGCTCCTCTACCCCCGGGGAGCTGTTTTTT

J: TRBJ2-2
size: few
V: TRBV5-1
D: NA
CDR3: CASSLAFGGDTGELFF
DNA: TGCGCCAGCAGCTTGGCCTTTGGCGGGGACACCGGGGAGCTGTTTTTT

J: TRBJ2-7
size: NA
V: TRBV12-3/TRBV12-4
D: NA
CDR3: CASSPTGGDSYEQYF
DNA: TGTGCCAGCAGCCCAACAGGGGGGGACTCCTACGAGCAGTACTTC

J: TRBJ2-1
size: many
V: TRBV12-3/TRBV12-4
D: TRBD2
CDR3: CASSVLAGGPFGNEQFF
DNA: TGTGCCAGCAGCGTACTAGCGGGAGGCCCCTTCGGCAATGAGCAGTTCTTC

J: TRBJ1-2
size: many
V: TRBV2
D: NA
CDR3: CASSDNGYGYTF
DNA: TGTGCCAGCAGTGATAACGGGTATGGCTACACCTTC

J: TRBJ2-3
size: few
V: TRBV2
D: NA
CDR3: CASSITPSGSTDTQYF
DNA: TGTGCCAGCAGTATTACCCCTAGTGGTAGCACAGATACGCAGTATTTT

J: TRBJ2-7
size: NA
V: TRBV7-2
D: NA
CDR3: CASSAWEAYEQYF
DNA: TGTGCCAGCAGCGCGTGGGAGGCCTACGAGCAGTACTTC

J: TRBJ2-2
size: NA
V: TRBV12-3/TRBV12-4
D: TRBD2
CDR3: CASSPWAGATGELFF
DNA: TGTGCCAGCAGTCCCTGGGCGGGAGCTACCGGGGAGCTGTTTTTT

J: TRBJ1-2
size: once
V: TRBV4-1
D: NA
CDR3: CASSFSGAPGYGYTF
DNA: TGCGCCAGCAGCTTTTCGGGGGCGCCGGGGTATGGCTACACCTTC

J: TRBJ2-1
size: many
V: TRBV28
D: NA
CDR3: CASSPRAGDSYNEQFF
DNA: TGTGCCAGCAGTCCTAGAGCAGGGGATTCCTACAATGAGCAGTTCTTC

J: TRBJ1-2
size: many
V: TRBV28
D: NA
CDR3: CAIPKTGGYGYTF
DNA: TGTGCCATACCAAAGACCGGGGGATATGGCTACACCTTC

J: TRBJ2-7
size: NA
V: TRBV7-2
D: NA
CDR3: CASGSPEEGSYEQYF
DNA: TGTGCCAGCGGCTCCCCCGAGGAAGGCTCCTACGAGCAGTACTTC

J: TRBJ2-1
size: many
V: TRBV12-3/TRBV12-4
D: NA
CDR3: CASRSSLSYNEQFF
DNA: TGTGCCAGCAGGTCCTCTCTCTCCTACAATGAGCAGTTCTTC

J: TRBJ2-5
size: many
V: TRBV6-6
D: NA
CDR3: CASSYSTGEGETQYF
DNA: TGTGCCAGCAGTTACTCAACAGGGGAGGGAGAGACCCAGTACTTC

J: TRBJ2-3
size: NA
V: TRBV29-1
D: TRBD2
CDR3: CSVGRGDTQYF
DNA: TGCAGCGTCGGGAGGGGCGATACGCAGTATTTT

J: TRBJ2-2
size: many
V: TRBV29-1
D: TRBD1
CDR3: CSVDRGLDGELFF
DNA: TGCAGCGTTGACAGGGGGCTGGACGGGGAGCTGTTTTTT

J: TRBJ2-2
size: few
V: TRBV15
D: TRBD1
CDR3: CASTRDRINTGELFF
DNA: TGTGCCAGCACTCGGGACAGGATCAACACCGGGGAGCTGTTTTTT